Listed here are 29 T cell receptor beta chains from one sample, sequenced in a study of molecular identifiers for immune sequencing clone quantification. TCRdb reprocessed the PCR reads via MiXCR and lists one record per CDR3 protein. The data show over 60,000 distinct CDR3 sequences, about 20% seen once. Sequencing used naive CD8+ T cells from blood, with Jurkat cell RNA spiked in. Indicated subset: FACS-sorted CD8+CD4-CCR7+CD45RA+ naive T cells. The receptors here all came from a human donor in good health. Some libraries in this study had Jurkat cell RNA spiked in.

In its sample, this clonotype was seen many times. J is TRBJ2-2 and V is TRBV29-1, with D maybe TRBD1 (5 bases). The CDR3 is made up of 13 amino acids. V was clipped by 5 bases and J by 2 bases, with 9 bases between them. CDR1 SQVTM and CDR2 ANQGSEA come from the germline V gene. CDR3 nucleotides: TGCAGCGTTCAGGGCAGTAACACCGGGGAGCTGTTTTTT. As protein: CSVQGSNTGELFF.

This clonotype has a count of ten or more. The chain uses TRBV7-8 and TRBJ2-3; D unclear. V lost 1 base, J lost 1 base, and 6 bases lay in between. The CDR3 extends over 14 amino acids. Germline V gene data show CDR1 as SGHVS and CDR2 as FQNEAQ. Here the CDR3 DNA reads TGTGCCAGCAGCTTAGGGTCCGGCACAGATACGCAGTATTTT. This translates into CASSLGSGTDTQYF.

The chain links TRBV3-1 to TRBJ2-3; possible D gene TRBD1, 6 bases. The CDR3 extends over 13 amino acids. Germline assignment: CDR1 LGHDT and CDR2 YNNKEL (reference sequence). V was clipped by 4 bases and J by 5 bases, with 10 bases between them. CDR3 sequence (DNA): TGTGCCAGCAGCCTTACAGGGATAGATACGCAGTATTTT. Protein product: CASSLTGIDTQYF.

The genes are TRBV12-3 or TRBV12-4 and TRBJ2-2; D gene ambiguous. With 5 bases removed from V and 8 bases from J, the gap between germline ends came to 6 bases. The CDR3 covers 11 residues. The CDR3 sequence is CASSAAGELFF. CDR3 nucleotide sequence: TGTGCCAGCAGTGCCGCAGGGGAGCTGTTTTTT.

This clonotype has ten or more counts. The CDR3 loop is CASSPSLNTEAFF. In DNA, the CDR3 is TGTGCCAGCAGCCCGAGCTTGAACACTGAAGCTTTCTTT. The V and J genes are TRBV12-3 or TRBV12-4 and TRBJ1-1, with D unresolved. This CDR3 is built from 13 residues. V was trimmed by 6 bases and J by 0 bases, leaving 8 bases between them.

In this sample, this clonotype turned up many times. The chain recombines TRBV6-5 with TRBJ1-1; 9 nucleotides match TRBD1. Trimming cost V 2 bases and J 8 bases; bases outside gene matches: 9. Germline V gene lookup returns CDR1 MNHEY and CDR2 SVGAGI. This CDR3 comprises 15 residues. This chain's CDR3 is CASSYRGTGNAEAFF. The CDR3 nucleotides read TGTGCCAGCAGTTACCGAGGGACAGGGAACGCGGAAGCTTTCTTT.

Points on this clonotype: A much larger clone differs from this one at a single base, so this may be a read error. This chain connects TRBV3-1 to TRBJ2-7; TRBD1 agrees at 7 bases. This CDR3 spans 14 amino acids. The V gene's germline CDR1 is LGHDT and CDR2 YNNKEL (reference sequence). CDR3 amino acids: CASSHGTDTYEQCF. CDR3 DNA: TGTGCCAGCAGCCACGGGACAGACACCTACGAGCAGTGCTTC.

This clonotype was counted ten times or more. This chain connects TRBV9 to TRBJ1-1; 7 bases match TRBD1. The CDR3 is 19 residues long. CDR1 is SGDLS and CDR2 is YYNGEE in the germline V gene. V dropped 3 bases and J dropped 0; count of bases not matched to a gene: 17. Here the CDR3 DNA reads TGTGCCAGCAGCGCGACCTGGGACAGCATAGGGGTGATGAACACTGAAGCTTTCTTT. As protein: CASSATWDSIGVMNTEAFF.

A word on this clonotype: A much bigger clone sits one base away, suggesting this may be a read error. This sequence joins TRBV3-1 and TRBJ1-6, with D possibly TRBD1 on 5 matching bases. Germline values: CDR1 LGHDT, CDR2 YNNKEL (reference sequence). There are 19 residues in the CDR3. The CDR3 nucleotides are TGTGCCGGCAGCCAACAGCTGCTGACAGAAAGCTCCTATAATTCACCCCTCCACTTT. It specifies CAGSQQLLTESSYNSPLHF.

J is TRBJ1-1 and V is TRBV2; D might be TRBD1 (5 bases). Between the trimmed V and J ends, which lost 6 bases and 6 bases, there was a span of 14 bases. CDR1 SNHLY and CDR2 FYNNEI come from the germline V gene. The CDR3 totals 13 residues. In nucleotides, the CDR3 is TGTGCCAGCAGCGACCTAAGAGGGGCTGAAGCTTTCTTT. It codes for CASSDLRGAEAFF.

Notes on this clonotype: A much more abundant neighbour one base away suggests this may be a read error. The chain couples TRBV3-1 to TRBJ1-1; the match to TRBD1 covers 7 bases. CDR1 LGHDT and CDR2 YNNKEL come from the germline V gene (reference sequence). This CDR3 region has 13 residues. CDR3 loop: CTSSQEGATEAFF. The CDR3 DNA is TGTACCAGCAGCCAAGAGGGGGCCACTGAAGCTTTCTTT.

As to this clonotype: Relative to the germline gene, one junction end is altered; a read error may explain this. The genes are TRBV4-1 and TRBJ2-1; 9 bases agree with TRBD2. CDR3 length equals 20 residues. The germline gives CDR1 MGHRA, CDR2 YSYEKL. CDR3 residues: CAGSQDGGLAGSWLDNEQFF. Written as DNA, the CDR3 is TGCGCCGGCAGCCAAGATGGAGGGCTAGCGGGATCATGGTTGGACAATGAGCAGTTCTTC.

This clonotype was counted many times. This chain joins TRBV7-9 and TRBJ2-7; D unresolved. The CDR3 covers 15 residues. With 1 base removed from V and 6 bases from J, the gap between germline ends came to 16 bases. Germline V gives CDR1 SEHNR, CDR2 FQNEAQ (reference sequence). The CDR3 region has the DNA TGTGCCAGCAGCTTAGGCGAGGTCGAATTGGGCGAGCAGTACTTC. The encoded protein is CASSLGEVELGEQYF.

Notes on this clonotype: This clone may be a read error of a much larger clone one base away. The chain carries TRBV30 and TRBJ2-7; D gene unclear. CDR3 length: 11 residues. Deletions cut 5 bases from V and 3 bases from J, with 8 bases between. CDR1 GTSNPN and CDR2 SVGIG come from the germline V gene (reference sequence). The CDR3 DNA is TGTGCCTGGTCGGGCAGCTACGAGCAGTACTTC. Its protein is CAWSGSYEQYF.

J is TRBJ1-2 and V is TRBV7-9; the D gene is possibly TRBD1 (5 bases). The length of the CDR3 is 15 residues. Per germline, CDR1 SEHNR and CDR2 FQNEAQ (reference sequence). The V gene lost 0 bases and the J gene lost 6 bases, with 14 bases spanning the gap. CDR3 DNA: TGTGCCAGCAGCTTAGCGCAGGGTTCATCGGATGGCTACACCTTC. Residues: CASSLAQGSSDGYTF.

As regards this clonotype: The junction departs from germline at one end; a sequencing error may be responsible. CDR3 in DNA: TGCGCCAGCAGCTGGGACGGGCCGGGGCTGTCTTTT. Translating it yields CASSWDGPGLSF. This chain joins TRBV5-1 and TRBJ2-2, with D perhaps TRBD1 or TRBD2 (5 bases each). Germline V CDR1 and CDR2: SGHRS, YFSETQ. This CDR3 spans 12 amino acids.

This clonotype was recorded at least ten times. The chain recombines TRBV6-2 or TRBV6-3 with TRBJ2-7; no clear D gene. CDR3 length: 13 amino acids. Germline V gives CDR1 MNHEY, CDR2 SVGEGT. V was trimmed by 5 bases and J by 0 bases, leaving 8 bases between them. CDR3 residues: CASSPEISYEQYF. In DNA, the CDR3 is TGTGCCAGCAGTCCCGAGATCTCCTACGAGCAGTACTTC.

The chain joins TRBV5-5 to TRBJ2-7, with D possibly being TRBD2 (5 bases). Trimming removed 4 bases at V and 3 bases at J, with 17 bases between. Germline V gene data show CDR1 as SGHKS and CDR2 as YYEKEE (reference sequence). The CDR3 extends over 15 amino acids. The CDR3 bases are TGTGCCAGCAGCCCCACTGAGCGGCCTCACTACGAGCAGTACTTC. Amino acid sequence: CASSPTERPHYEQYF.

This clonotype was counted many times. This chain connects TRBV7-2 to TRBJ2-7; D is uncertain. There are 12 residues in the CDR3. The V and J ends lost 1 base and 3 bases respectively, with 4 bases between them. Germline V gene data show CDR1 as SGHTA and CDR2 as FQGNSA. This CDR3 is CASSLGYYEQYF. DNA of the CDR3: TGTGCCAGCAGCTTAGGTTACTACGAGCAGTACTTC.

This clonotype was found a few times. The chain links TRBV4-1 to TRBJ2-7; no reliable D call. Germline V gene sequence: CDR1 MGHRA, CDR2 YSYEKL. CDR3 size: 14 residues. V was cut by 4 bases and J by 3 bases, with 13 bases left in between. The CDR3 DNA reads TGCGCCAGCAGCCCTAAAACGCCGGACTACGAGCAGTACTTC. Protein product: CASSPKTPDYEQYF.

This clonotype was found many times. The chain has TRBV29-1 and TRBJ2-7; D possibly corresponds to TRBD2 (6 bases). This CDR3 has 15 residues. V lost 4 bases to trimming and J lost 2 bases, with 18 bases between them. Germline V CDR1 and CDR2: SQVTM, ANQGSEA. The CDR3 bases are TGCAGCGTTGTGTTCGGTAGCGGACTTACCTACGAGCAGTACTTC. Translated, it gives CSVVFGSGLTYEQYF.

The rearrangement uses TRBV28 and TRBJ1-2; no definite D call. Germline values: CDR1 MDHEN, CDR2 SYDVKM. Trimming left V 1 base short and J 3 bases short, with 15 bases between. The CDR3 covers 16 residues. The CDR3 reads CASSLSSGVWYYGYTF. CDR3 DNA: TGTGCCAGCAGTTTATCCTCCGGGGTCTGGTACTATGGCTACACCTTC.

The chain is built from TRBV19 and TRBJ2-7, with 10 bases identical to TRBD1. There are 14 residues in the CDR3. The J segment lost 3 bases and the V segment lost 7 bases, leaving 6 bases of the junction unmatched. Germline V gives CDR1 LNHDA, CDR2 SQIVND (reference sequence). The CDR3 loop is CASNTGTGVYEQYF. The CDR3 nucleotides read TGTGCCAGTAATACCGGGACAGGGGTCTACGAGCAGTACTTC.

This clonotype occurred many times. The rearrangement uses TRBV19 and TRBJ1-1, with TRBD1 identical over 11 bases. This CDR3 spans 14 amino acids. The trim removed 10 bases at V and 5 bases at J, leaving 9 bases unmatched. Germline V lookup: CDR1 LNHDA, CDR2 SQIVND (reference sequence). CDR3 DNA: TGTGCCACCGGACAGGGGGCTTATTATACTGAAGCTTTCTTT. It is translated as CATGQGAYYTEAFF.

This clonotype has just a few counts. V usage is TRBV13 and J usage is TRBJ2-7; D is ambiguous. The CDR3 has 13 residues. The V and J ends lost 3 bases and 0 bases respectively, with 6 bases between them. Germline V CDR1 and CDR2: PRHDT, FYEKMQ (reference sequence). CDR3 loop: CASSFLSSYEQYF. The CDR3 DNA reads as TGTGCCAGCAGCTTTTTGAGCTCCTACGAGCAGTACTTC.

The V gene is TRBV13, the J gene TRBJ2-1, with 8 bases identical to TRBD2. V trimming: 3 bases; J trimming: 1 base; junction bases outside the gene matches: 5. Germline assignment: CDR1 PRHDT and CDR2 FYEKMQ (reference sequence). CDR3 size: 16 residues. The CDR3 reads CASSFGLAPSYNEQFF. CDR3 nucleotides: TGTGCCAGCAGCTTCGGACTAGCCCCTTCCTACAATGAGCAGTTCTTC.

This chain's CDR3 is CATSREGDTDTQYF. CDR3 coding DNA: TGTGCCACCAGCAGAGAGGGGGACACAGATACGCAGTATTTT. The chain employs TRBV15 and TRBJ2-3; D may match TRBD1 or TRBD2 (5 bases each). CDR1 is LNHNV and CDR2 is YYDKDF in the germline V gene (reference sequence). The ends were cut back, 0 bases at V and 2 bases at J, with 6 bases in the middle. The CDR3 is 14 residues long.

The chain joins TRBV20-1 to TRBJ2-6, with TRBD1 matching 9 bases. The CDR3 covers 16 residues. With 3 bases clipped from V and 4 bases from J, the junction kept 7 bases outside the gene matches. CDR1 and CDR2 from the germline V gene are DFQATT and SNEGSKA (reference sequence). The CDR3 sequence is CSARVTGGGGANVLTF. For the CDR3, the DNA is TGCAGTGCTAGGGTGACAGGGGGGGGGGGGGCCAACGTCCTGACTTTC.

This clonotype has ten or more counts. The chain has TRBV7-6 and TRBJ2-7, with D perhaps TRBD2 (6 bases). From germline, CDR1 is SGHVS and CDR2 FNYEAQ. The V and J ends lost 2 bases and 0 bases respectively, with 11 bases between them. This CDR3 spans 15 amino acids. CDR3 residues: CASSLIAESSYEQYF. CDR3 DNA sequence: TGTGCCAGCAGCTTAATAGCGGAGAGCTCCTACGAGCAGTACTTC.